This T cell receptor (beta chain) was obtained from a study of blood T cell repertoires in COVID-19. At the level of the study: COVID-19 samples from acute and convalescent phases originated in the United States, Italy and Spain.

Sequencing used immunoSEQ multiplex PCR; TCRdb keeps in-frame clones, though not all of them. This table has 300,000 to 450,000 clones, around 87% appearing once. The CDR3 totals 12 residues. Looked up from germline, CDR1 is GTSNPN and CDR2 is SVGIG (reference sequence). V lost 0 bases to trimming and J lost 4 bases, with 6 bases between them. Residents of approximately 25 US areas, aged roughly 18 to 95 years, made up the participants. This sequence joins TRBV30 and TRBJ1-2; unclear D gene. The source material was PBMCs or T cells enriched from blood (not recorded which). The sequence was collected from a man in his forties in a cohort exposed to, infected with or recovered from COVID-19 (not recorded which). The CDR3 sequence is CAWSVLPYGYTF. The CDR3 DNA reads as TGTGCCTGGAGTGTACTTCCCTATGGCTACACCTTC.